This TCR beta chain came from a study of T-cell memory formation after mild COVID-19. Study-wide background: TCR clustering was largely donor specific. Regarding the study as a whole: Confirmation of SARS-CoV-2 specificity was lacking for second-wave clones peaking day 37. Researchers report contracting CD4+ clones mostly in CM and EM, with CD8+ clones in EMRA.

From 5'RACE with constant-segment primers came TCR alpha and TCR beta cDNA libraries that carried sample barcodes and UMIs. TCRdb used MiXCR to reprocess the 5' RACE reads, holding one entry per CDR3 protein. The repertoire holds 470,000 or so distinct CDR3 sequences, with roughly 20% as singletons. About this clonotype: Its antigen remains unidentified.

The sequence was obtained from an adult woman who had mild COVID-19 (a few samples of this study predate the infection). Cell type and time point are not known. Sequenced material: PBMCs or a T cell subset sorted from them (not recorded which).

The CDR3 nucleotides read TGTGCCAGCAGTTCGACAGAGAGTCAGCCCCAGCATTTT. It encodes CASSSTESQPQHF. The chain combines TRBV12-3 or TRBV12-4 with TRBJ1-5; a possible D gene is TRBD1 (5 bases). There are 13 residues in the CDR3. V lost 4 bases and J 6 bases, leaving 10 bases between the germline ends.